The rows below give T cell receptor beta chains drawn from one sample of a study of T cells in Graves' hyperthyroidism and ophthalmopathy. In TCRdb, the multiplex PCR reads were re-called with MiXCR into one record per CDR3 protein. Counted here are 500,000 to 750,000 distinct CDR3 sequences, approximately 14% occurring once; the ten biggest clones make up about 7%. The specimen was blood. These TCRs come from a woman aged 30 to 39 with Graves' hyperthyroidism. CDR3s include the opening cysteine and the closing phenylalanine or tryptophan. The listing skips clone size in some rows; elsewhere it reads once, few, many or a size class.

CDR3 protein: CASSPRYAGGQGSDTQYF; V gene: TRBV18; clone size: NA
CDR3 protein: CASSLALGGPHTDTQYF; V gene: TRBV11-1; clone size: NA
CDR3 protein: CASRSEGTRGTYEQYF; V gene: TRBV19; clone size: NA
CDR3 protein: CSCTRQGYETQYF; V gene: TRBV29-1; clone size: NA
CDR3 protein: CASSLVGKPQHF; V gene: TRBV11-2; clone size: many
CDR3 protein: CASRTGSQPQHF; V gene: TRBV6-1; clone size: NA
CDR3 protein: CASREETTFREQFF; V gene: TRBV5-6; clone size: NA
CDR3 protein: CASSPSGNFQETQYF; V gene: TRBV7-2; clone size: many
CDR3 protein: CASSQELAGVENIQYF; V gene: TRBV3-1; clone size: many
CDR3 protein: CTSSLGGANTGELFF; V gene: TRBV7-3; clone size: NA
CDR3 protein: CASSQEGRPGANVLTF; V gene: TRBV4-1; clone size: few
CDR3 protein: CASSLGGHTETQYF; V gene: TRBV7-9; clone size: many
CDR3 protein: CSAIRSGIQGEQYF; V gene: TRBV20-1; clone size: many
CDR3 protein: CAWGQGSGANVLTF; V gene: TRBV30; clone size: few
CDR3 protein: CASSILLTGGGETQYF; V gene: TRBV5-8; clone size: many
CDR3 protein: CASSLGSRVANEQFF; V gene: TRBV7-6; clone size: NA
CDR3 protein: CASTNREGEQYF; V gene: TRBV6-1; clone size: NA
CDR3 protein: CASSEWTSGMNSYNEQFF; V gene: TRBV2; clone size: NA
CDR3 protein: CASSQESGLPINEQFF; V gene: TRBV14; clone size: many
CDR3 protein: CASRTDRANQPQHF; V gene: TRBV28; clone size: many
CDR3 protein: CASSGGGGDTQYF; V gene: TRBV25-1; clone size: many
CDR3 protein: CASSIQTENEQFF; V gene: TRBV27; clone size: many
CDR3 protein: CAISEGPEDTQYF; V gene: TRBV10-3; clone size: many
CDR3 protein: CANRRPGRNWGPGNTIYF; V gene: TRBV12-3/TRBV12-4; clone size: NA
CDR3 protein: CASSTPEGASYGYTF; V gene: TRBV7-9; clone size: few
CDR3 protein: CASSSTSGQGNYGYTF; V gene: TRBV27; clone size: many
CDR3 protein: CASRFSSADTQYF; V gene: TRBV25-1; clone size: few
CDR3 protein: CASSVLGGAPGNTIYF; V gene: TRBV9; clone size: few
CDR3 protein: CASSLTRVATGGLFF; V gene: TRBV11-2; clone size: few